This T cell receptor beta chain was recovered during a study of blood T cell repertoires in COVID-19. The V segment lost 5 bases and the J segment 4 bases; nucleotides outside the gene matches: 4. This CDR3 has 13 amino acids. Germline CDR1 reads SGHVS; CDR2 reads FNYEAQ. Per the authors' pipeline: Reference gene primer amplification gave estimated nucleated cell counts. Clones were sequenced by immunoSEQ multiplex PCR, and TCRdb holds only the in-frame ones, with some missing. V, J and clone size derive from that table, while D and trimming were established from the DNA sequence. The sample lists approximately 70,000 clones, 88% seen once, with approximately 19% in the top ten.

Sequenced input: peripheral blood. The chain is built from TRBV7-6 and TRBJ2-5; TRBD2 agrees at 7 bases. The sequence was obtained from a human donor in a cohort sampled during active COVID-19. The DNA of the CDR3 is TGTGCCAGCAGCCGGGACTATCGAGAGACCCAGTACTTC. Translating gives CASSRDYRETQYF.